This T cell receptor beta chain was documented in a study of T cell responses to AZD1222 COVID-19 vaccine (dated by TCRdb to the early 2020s). Looking at the study overall: AZD1222 recipients with second doses at about 4 weeks or about 12 weeks were pooled, because spike-specific TCR depth and breadth did not differ between schedules. A total of 230 to 250 trial participants underwent TCR sequencing, of whom 200 to 220 had received two doses of AZD1222 and some 25 had received two doses of the MenACWY control vaccine. Enrollment into the trials was organized by age into subgroups of 18-55, 56-69 and 70-plus years, and those subgroups contained roughly 150, 30 and 60 TCR-sequenced participants, respectively.

The CDR3 regions of human TCRbeta chains were subjected to immunosequencing. Under the source paper's analysis protocol: Repertoire TCRs were matched against a reference library of SARS-CoV-2-specific TCRs generated with the MIRA antigen-specificity platform. Breadth was defined as the fraction of unique TCRs that were SARS-CoV-2-associated. Depth was defined as the fraction of total T cells that were SARS-CoV-2-associated. Using the MIRA data, every spike-specific TCR was mapped to the spike region that the TCR reacted to and assigned to either a CD4 or a CD8 class. Log10-transformed breadth and depth values were compared by one-way ANOVA with Sidak's multiple comparisons tests. In its TCRdb copy, this immuneACCESS table keeps in-frame sequences only and misses some clones. Where compared with another copy, unresolved V genes explain less than half of these, and the others have no known cause. The DNA was the basis for D and trimming; V, J and clone size are from that table. A total of 100,000 to 150,000 clones appear in this sample, roughly 87% of them only once. Of the sample, 1.3% to 1.5% is held by the ten largest clones.

Broad study findings and their caveats: After two AZD1222 doses, both the breadth and the depth of spike-specific TCRs were significantly higher than at day 0 and than in MenACWY recipients. The vaccine-associated CD4 TCRs covered the entire spike protein, and the dominant responses fell in regions 160-218 and 743-854. In the small 56-69-year group, the increase in depth fell short of significance, most likely because of low power. Epitopes outside the regions mutated in the B.1.351 and B.1.1.7 variants were reportedly recognized by nearly half of the unique spike-specific TCRs. Most participants were white British and females outnumbered males, and the authors suggested that clonal diversity may have been underestimated. Conclusions about previously exposed vaccinees are limited, since just 5 to 7 AZD1222 recipients were seropositive for SARS-CoV-2 at baseline. Because no samples from the day 14 peak response were available, repertoires could be characterized only after the peak T cell response.

As regards this clone: The clone's antigen remains unknown. No base quality values were provided; no much bigger clone lies one nucleotide off.

The time point label here, explained by the study, means: baseline before first vaccination. Vaccinee samples came from UK trials COV001 and COV002, including a single-blind randomized controlled phase 2/3 trial of AZD1222 (ChAdOx1 nCoV-19) in healthy adults. For TCRbeta chain sequencing, PBMC samples were collected from trial participants at day 0 and at day 28 after the second dose. Sequenced here: peripheral blood, sampled on day 0 of AZD1222 vaccination. The sequence derives from an adult in good health.

The nucleotide sequence reads as follows: TGTGCCAGCTCACCACGGGAGAATAGCAATCAGCCCCAGCATTTT. It codes for CASSPRENSNQPQHF. Recombination connected TRBV18 to TRBJ1-5; the D gene assignment is ambiguous. Looking up the germline V gene yields CDR1 KGHSH and CDR2 LQKENI. Cut back by 1 base and 0 bases, the V and J ends lie 7 bases apart. The CDR3, cysteine through phenylalanine, is 15 amino acids long. CDR3 DNA is the only sequence kept; it has 45 bases, read in frame from the first base.